This is a list of T cell receptor beta chains from one sample in a study of shared clonotypes between healthy human individuals. Sequencing used immunoSEQ multiplex PCR; TCRdb keeps in-frame clones, though not all of them. This table has about 1.5 million clones, 95% to 99% appearing once. What was sequenced was naive CD4+ T cells sorted from blood. The receptors come from a man aged 30 to 39 in good health. The CDR3 runs from the conserved cysteine through the conserved F or W.

V gene	J gene	CDR3 protein
TRBV2	TRBJ2-5	CASSGGQETQYF
TRBV5-6	TRBJ1-1	CASSWDREQRAEAFF
TRBV18	TRBJ2-7	CASSRGQVYEQYF
TRBV15	TRBJ2-1	CATKASGSQTYNEQFF
TRBV4-1	TRBJ2-3	CASSQGILAGDVTQYF
TRBV7-2	TRBJ1-2	CASSLAFAGVSGYTF
TRBV11-2	TRBJ2-1	CASSLDHRGTEQFF
TRBV29-1	TRBJ2-7	CSVRGTGAWEQYF
TRBV5-1	TRBJ2-1	CASSLSSGAYNEQFF
TRBV19	TRBJ2-1	CASSIRGYNEQFF
TRBV6-1	TRBJ2-1	CASSEAWEGRLMNEQFF
TRBV28	TRBJ2-2	CASSFVSSRANTGELFF
TRBV7-7	TRBJ2-5	CASSLLRGETQYF
TRBV19	TRBJ2-3	CASKTGPHEDTQYF
TRBV28	TRBJ1-1	CASSRQGSTTEAFF
TRBV10-1	TRBJ2-2	CASTGTPNTGELFF
TRBV11-2	TRBJ2-2	CASSLRTDNTGELFF
TRBV5-1	TRBJ2-6	CASSLPYRGAGANVLTF
TRBV28	TRBJ2-7	CASSSVSRGNEQYF
TRBV6-5	TRBJ1-4	CASRRRGGNNEKLFF
TRBV30	TRBJ2-5	CAWSPSAGGMGQETQYF
TRBV6-5	TRBJ2-1	CASHQSRALYNEQFF
TRBV9	TRBJ2-2	CASSVGQGYTGELFF
TRBV9	TRBJ2-5	CASSVGAGGSETQYF
TRBV9	TRBJ2-1	CASSVTSGRANNEQFF
TRBV18	TRBJ2-7	CASSPGAEEQYF
TRBV23-1	TRBJ2-1	CASSQLDSRCYNEQFF
TRBV19	TRBJ2-1	CASSIHEGQGAYYNEQFF
TRBV7-9	TRBJ2-7	CASSLGGGWEQYF
TRBV5-1	TRBJ2-5	CASSLGLAGFQETQYF
TRBV9	TRBJ2-2	CASSVARGTGELFF
TRBV28	TRBJ1-2	CASSSPPGHYGYTF
TRBV6-1	TRBJ1-2	CASSEQGTLAANYGYTF
TRBV5-4	TRBJ1-2	CASSLVGQGSDGYTF
TRBV27	TRBJ2-5	CANPVKTQYF
TRBV7-9	TRBJ2-7	CASSFEPGQGANEQYF
TRBV28	TRBJ2-1	CASRGLAGVEQFF
TRBV5-1	TRBJ1-4	CASADSDFEKLFF
TRBV9	TRBJ2-2	CASSVGVASNTGELFF
TRBV7-9	TRBJ2-4	CASSPRLAGQAKNIQYF
TRBV28	TRBJ2-7	CASSLGVPYEQYF
TRBV4-1	TRBJ2-1	CASKGYNEQFF
TRBV6-6	TRBJ1-1	CASSYGGNMNTEAFF
TRBV2	TRBJ2-1	CASSPSRRSEEQFF
TRBV2	TRBJ2-1	CASSEAPDRVFLSYNEQFF
TRBV28	TRBJ2-3	CASSTDTDTQYF
TRBV15	TRBJ1-5	CASRDPQENQPQHF
TRBV5-4	TRBJ1-1	CASSLAVVNTEAFF
TRBV5-6	TRBJ2-7	CASSWADTPYEQYF